This T cell receptor beta chain was sequenced for a study of blood T cell repertoires in COVID-19. V lost 3 bases to trimming and J lost 5 bases; unmatched junction nucleotides: 3. The germline V gene encodes CDR1 DFQATT and CDR2 SNEGSKA (reference sequence). This CDR3 region has 15 residues. The authors' processing: By means of reference gene primer amplification, nucleated cell counts were estimated. Produced via immunoSEQ multiplex PCR; TCRdb's table is partial and in-frame only. For V, J and clone size, that table is used; D and trimming come from the DNA. Of under 150,000 clones listed, 85% to 90% are singletons.

The sequencing sample was made of peripheral blood. The sequence was obtained from a human donor in a cohort sampled during active COVID-19. The J gene is TRBJ2-3, the V gene TRBV20-1; 15 bases line up with TRBD2. This CDR3 is CSASRTSGGVDTQYF. The CDR3 nucleotides read TGCAGTGCTAGTCGGACTAGCGGGGGGGTAGATACGCAGTATTTT.